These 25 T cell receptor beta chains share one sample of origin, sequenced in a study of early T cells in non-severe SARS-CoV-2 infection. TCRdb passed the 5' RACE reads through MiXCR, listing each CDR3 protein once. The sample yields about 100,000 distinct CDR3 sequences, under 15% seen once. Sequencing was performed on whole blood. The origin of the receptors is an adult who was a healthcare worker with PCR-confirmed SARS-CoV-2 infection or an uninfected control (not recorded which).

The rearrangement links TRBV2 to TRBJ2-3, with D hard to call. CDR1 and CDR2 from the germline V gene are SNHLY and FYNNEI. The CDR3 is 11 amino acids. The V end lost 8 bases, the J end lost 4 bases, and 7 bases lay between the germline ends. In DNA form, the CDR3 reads TGTGCCAGCCGACTCGCAGATACGCAGTATTTT. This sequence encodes CASRLADTQYF.

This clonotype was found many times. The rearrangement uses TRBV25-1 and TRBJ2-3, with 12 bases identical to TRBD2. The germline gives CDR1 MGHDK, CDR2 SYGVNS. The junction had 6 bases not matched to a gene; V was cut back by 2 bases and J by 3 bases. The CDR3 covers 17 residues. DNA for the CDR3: TGTGCCAGCAGTGAACTAGCGGGGGGGCCTGGTACAGATACGCAGTATTTT. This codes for CASSELAGGPGTDTQYF. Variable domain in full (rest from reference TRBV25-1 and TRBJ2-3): EADIYQTPRYLVIGTGKKITLECSQTMGHDKMYWYQQDPGMELHLIHYSYGVNSTEKGDLSSESTVSRIRTEHFPLTLESARPSHTSQYLCASSELAGGPGTDTQYFGPGTRLTVL.

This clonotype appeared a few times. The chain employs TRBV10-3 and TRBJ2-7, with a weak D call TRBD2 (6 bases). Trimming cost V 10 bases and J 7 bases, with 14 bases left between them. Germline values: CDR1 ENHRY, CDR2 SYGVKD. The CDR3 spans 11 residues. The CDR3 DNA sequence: TGTGCCACCGGGGGTTCTTGGGAGCAGTACTTC. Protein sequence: CATGGSWEQYF.

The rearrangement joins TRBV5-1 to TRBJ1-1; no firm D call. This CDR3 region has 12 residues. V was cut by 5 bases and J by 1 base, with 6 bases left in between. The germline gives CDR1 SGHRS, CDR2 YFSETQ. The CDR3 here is CASRSQNTEAFF. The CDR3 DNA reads TGCGCCAGCAGATCACAGAACACTGAAGCTTTCTTT.

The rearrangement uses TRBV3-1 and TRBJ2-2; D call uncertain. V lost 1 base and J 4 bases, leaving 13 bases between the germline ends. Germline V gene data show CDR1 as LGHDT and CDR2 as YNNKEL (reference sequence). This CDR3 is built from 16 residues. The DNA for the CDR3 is TGTGCCAGCAGCCAAGTACCCGGCACGGGCACCGGGGAGCTGTTTTTT. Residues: CASSQVPGTGTGELFF.

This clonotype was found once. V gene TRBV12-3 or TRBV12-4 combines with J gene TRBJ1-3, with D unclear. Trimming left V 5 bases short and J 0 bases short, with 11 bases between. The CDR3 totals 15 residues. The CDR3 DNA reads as TGTGCCAGCAGTGCCCCCGGTCTCTCTGGAAACACCATATATTTT. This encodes CASSAPGLSGNTIYF.

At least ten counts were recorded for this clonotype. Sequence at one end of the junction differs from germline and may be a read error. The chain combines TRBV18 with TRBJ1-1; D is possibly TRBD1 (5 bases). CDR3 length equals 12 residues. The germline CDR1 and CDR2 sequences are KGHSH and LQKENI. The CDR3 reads CASSPGGDEVFF. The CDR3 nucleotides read TGTGCCAGCTCACCAGGGGGGGATGAAGTTTTCTTT.

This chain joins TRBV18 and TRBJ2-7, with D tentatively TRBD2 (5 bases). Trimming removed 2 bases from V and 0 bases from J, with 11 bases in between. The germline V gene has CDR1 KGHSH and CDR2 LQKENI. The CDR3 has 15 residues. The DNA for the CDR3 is TGTGCCAGCTCACCAATACGAGGGAACTCCTACGAGCAGTACTTC. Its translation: CASSPIRGNSYEQYF.

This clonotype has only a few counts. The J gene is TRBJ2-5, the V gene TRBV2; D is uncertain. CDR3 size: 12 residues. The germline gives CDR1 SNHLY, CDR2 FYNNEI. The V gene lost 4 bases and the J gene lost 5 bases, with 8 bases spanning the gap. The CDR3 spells CASSVVPETQYF. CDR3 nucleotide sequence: TGTGCCAGCAGTGTAGTCCCGGAGACCCAGTACTTC.

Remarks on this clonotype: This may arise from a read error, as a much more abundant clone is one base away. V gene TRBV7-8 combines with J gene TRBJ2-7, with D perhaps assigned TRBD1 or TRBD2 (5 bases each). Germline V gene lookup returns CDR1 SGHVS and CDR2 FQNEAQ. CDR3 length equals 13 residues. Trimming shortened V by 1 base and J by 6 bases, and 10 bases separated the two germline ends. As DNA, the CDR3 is TGTGCCAGCAGCTTAGTGGGGACCTGCGAGCAGTACTTC. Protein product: CASSLVGTCEQYF.

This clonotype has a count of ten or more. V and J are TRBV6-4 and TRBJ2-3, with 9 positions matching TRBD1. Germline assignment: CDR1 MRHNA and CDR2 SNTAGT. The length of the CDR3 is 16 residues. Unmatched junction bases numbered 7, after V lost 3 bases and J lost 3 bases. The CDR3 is CASSERSGQGTDTQYF. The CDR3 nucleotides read TGTGCCAGCAGTGAGCGATCAGGACAGGGGACAGATACGCAGTATTTT.

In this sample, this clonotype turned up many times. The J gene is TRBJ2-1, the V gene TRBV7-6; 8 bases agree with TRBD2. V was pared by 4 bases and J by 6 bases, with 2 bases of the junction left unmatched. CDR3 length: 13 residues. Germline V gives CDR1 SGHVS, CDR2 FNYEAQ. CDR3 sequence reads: CASSSGGPNEQFF. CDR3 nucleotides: TGTGCCAGCAGCTCGGGGGGGCCCAATGAGCAGTTCTTC.

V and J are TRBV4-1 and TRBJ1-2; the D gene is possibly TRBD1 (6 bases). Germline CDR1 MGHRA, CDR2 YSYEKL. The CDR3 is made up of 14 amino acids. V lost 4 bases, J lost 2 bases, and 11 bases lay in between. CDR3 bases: TGCGCCAGCAGCCTCCCAGGGGTGAACTATGGCTACACCTTC. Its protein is CASSLPGVNYGYTF.

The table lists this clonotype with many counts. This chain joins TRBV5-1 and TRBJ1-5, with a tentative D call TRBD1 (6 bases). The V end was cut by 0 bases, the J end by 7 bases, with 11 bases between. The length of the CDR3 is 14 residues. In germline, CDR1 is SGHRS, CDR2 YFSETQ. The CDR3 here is CASSLEGGDQPQHF. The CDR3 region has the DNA TGCGCCAGCAGCTTGGAAGGGGGGGACCAGCCCCAGCATTTT.

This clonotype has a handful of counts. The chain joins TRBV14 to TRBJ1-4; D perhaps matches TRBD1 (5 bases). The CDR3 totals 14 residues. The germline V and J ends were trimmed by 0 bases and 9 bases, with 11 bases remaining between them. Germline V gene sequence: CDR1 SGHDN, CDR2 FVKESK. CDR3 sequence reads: CASSQEGGRKKLFF. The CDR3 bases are TGTGCCAGCAGCCAAGAGGGGGGGAGGAAAAAACTGTTTTTT.

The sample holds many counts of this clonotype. CDR3 DNA: TGTGCCAGCAGTAGCGCGGACAGTTTTTCACCCCTCCACTTT. Translating it yields CASSSADSFSPLHF. V gene TRBV27 combines with J gene TRBJ1-6; TRBD1 is a possible D gene (6 bases). This CDR3 region has 14 residues. V lost 5 bases and J lost 9, with 14 bases in between. CDR1 is MNHEY and CDR2 is SMNVEV in the germline V gene (reference sequence).

CDR3 in amino acids: CAGQGQGSNTEAFF. The CDR3 DNA follows: TGTGCCGGACAGGGACAGGGGTCGAACACTGAAGCTTTCTTT. The chain links TRBV7-9 to TRBJ1-1, with 10 bases that match TRBD1. From germline, CDR1 is SEHNR and CDR2 FQNEAQ (reference sequence). V lost 11 bases and J lost 1; bases outside the gene matches: 7. The CDR3 covers 14 residues.

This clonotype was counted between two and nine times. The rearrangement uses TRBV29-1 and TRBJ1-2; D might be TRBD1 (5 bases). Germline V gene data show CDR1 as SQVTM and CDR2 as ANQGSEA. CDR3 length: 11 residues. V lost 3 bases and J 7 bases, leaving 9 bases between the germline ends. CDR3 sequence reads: CSVDRGTGYTF. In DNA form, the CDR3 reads TGCAGCGTTGATCGAGGGACTGGCTACACCTTC.

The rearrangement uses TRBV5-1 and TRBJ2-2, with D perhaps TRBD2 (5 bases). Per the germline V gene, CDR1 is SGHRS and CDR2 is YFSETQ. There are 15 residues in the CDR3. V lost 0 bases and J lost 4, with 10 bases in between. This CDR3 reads CASSLALAGTGELFF. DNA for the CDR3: TGCGCCAGCAGCTTGGCCTTGGCGGGCACCGGGGAGCTGTTTTTT.

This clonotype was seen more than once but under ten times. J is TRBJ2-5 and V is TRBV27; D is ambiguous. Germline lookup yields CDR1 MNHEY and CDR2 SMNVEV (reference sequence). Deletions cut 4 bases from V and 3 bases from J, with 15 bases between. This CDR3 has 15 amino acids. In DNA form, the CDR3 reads TGTGCCAGCAGTTCGAGCCGACGGATTGAAGAGACCCAGTACTTC. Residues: CASSSSRRIEETQYF.

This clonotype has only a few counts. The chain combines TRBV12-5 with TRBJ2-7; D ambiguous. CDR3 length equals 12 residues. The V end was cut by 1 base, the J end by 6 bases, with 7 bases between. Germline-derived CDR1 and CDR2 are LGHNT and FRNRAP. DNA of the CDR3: TGTGCTAGTGGTTTGGGGGCAGGCGAGCAGTACTTC. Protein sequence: CASGLGAGEQYF.

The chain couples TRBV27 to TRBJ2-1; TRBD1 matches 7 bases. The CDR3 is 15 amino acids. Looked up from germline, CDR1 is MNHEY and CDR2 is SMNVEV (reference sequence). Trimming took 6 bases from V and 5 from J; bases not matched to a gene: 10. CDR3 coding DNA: TGTGCCAGCAGCCACATCACAGGGGCCCACAATGAGCAGTTCTTC. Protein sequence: CASSHITGAHNEQFF.

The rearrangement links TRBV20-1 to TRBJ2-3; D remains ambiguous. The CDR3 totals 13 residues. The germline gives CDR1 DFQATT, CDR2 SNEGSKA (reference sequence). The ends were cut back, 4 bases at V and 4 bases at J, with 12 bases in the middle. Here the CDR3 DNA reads TGCAGTGCTACGGAAGTTACCCCAGATACGCAGTATTTT. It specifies CSATEVTPDTQYF.

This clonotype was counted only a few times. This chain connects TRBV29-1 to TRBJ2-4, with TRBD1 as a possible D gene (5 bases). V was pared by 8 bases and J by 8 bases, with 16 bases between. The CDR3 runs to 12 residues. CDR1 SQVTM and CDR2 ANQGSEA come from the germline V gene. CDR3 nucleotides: TGCAGCCCGAAGGGGCACGAGGACATTCAGTACTTC. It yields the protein CSPKGHEDIQYF.

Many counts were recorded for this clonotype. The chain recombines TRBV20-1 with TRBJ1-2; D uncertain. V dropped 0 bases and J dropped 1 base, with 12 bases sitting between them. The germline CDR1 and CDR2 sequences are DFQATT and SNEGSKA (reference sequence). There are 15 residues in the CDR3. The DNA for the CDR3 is TGCAGTGCTAGAGACCGCCGATATGGTAACTATGGCTACACCTTC. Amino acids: CSARDRRYGNYGYTF.